Below, one TCR beta chain is given with its context. The sample originates from a study of blood T cell repertoires in COVID-19. As originally analysed: For nucleated cells, counts were estimated from reference gene primer amplification. Generated by immunoSEQ multiplex PCR, the TCRdb table keeps only in-frame clones and is missing some. Clone size and the V and J calls come from that table; the DNA yielded D and trimming. This table holds about 260,000 clones, over 80% found once. Those who participated ranged in age from 18 to 89 years and resided in under 25 US areas. Germline loops: CDR1 DFQATT, CDR2 SNEGSKA (reference sequence). V was shortened by 6 bases and J by 8 bases, with 8 bases between the two germline ends. The CDR3 is made up of 10 amino acids.

The sequenced material came from PBMCs or T cells enriched from blood (not recorded which). V gene TRBV20-1 combines with J gene TRBJ2-1, with a possible D match to TRBD1 (5 bases). The TCR comes from a woman between 35 and 50 years old who had been exposed to COVID-19. The CDR3 bases are TGCAGTGCCAAGACAGATGAGCAGTTCTTC. Amino acid sequence: CSAKTDEQFF.